This T cell receptor (beta chain) came from a study of blood T cell repertoires in COVID-19. Overall study context: Sources were T cells, B-cell-depleted T cells, or PBMCs; the material itself was cDNA or gDNA.

In the source study's methods: Reference gene primer amplification gave nucleated cell count estimates. Clones were read by immunoSEQ multiplex PCR, and TCRdb kept only the in-frame ones, dropping some. That table is the source of V, J and clone size, and D and trimming were worked out from the DNA. The table records roughly 150,000 clones, less than 85% of them present only once. The sequencing sample was made of peripheral blood. The clonotype originates from an older woman with COVID-19, enrolled during active disease.

The CDR3 here is CASSPGTYNSPLHF. CDR3 DNA sequence: TGTGCCAGCAGCCCAGGAACCTATAATTCACCCCTCCACTTT. V and J are TRBV9 and TRBJ1-6, with unresolved D. V lost 4 bases to trimming and J lost 2 bases, with 7 bases between them. Germline V gene data show CDR1 as SGDLS and CDR2 as YYNGEE. The CDR3 consists of 14 residues.